This T cell receptor (beta chain) stems from a study of control samples from healthy donors and cancer patients. Germline V CDR1 and CDR2: LGHDT, YNNKEL (reference sequence). The CDR3 consists of 11 residues. Trimming pared 2 bases from V and 9 bases from J, leaving 5 bases between. Using immunoSEQ multiplex PCR, the repertoire was profiled, and TCRdb retains in-frame clones only, with some absent. The sample holds around 130,000 clones, 89% seen once. Source material: blood. The clonotype comes from a man between 45 and 60 years old in good health. The chain is built from TRBV3-1 (or the pseudogene TRBV3-2) and TRBJ2-1, with no clear D. In DNA form, the CDR3 reads TGTGCCAGCAGCCAATCTAGTGAGCAGTTCTTC. Its translation: CASSQSSEQFF.